Reported below is one T cell receptor (beta chain). Antigen unknown. RNA, at about 0.45 to 1 ug, was reverse transcribed with random hexamers. Amplification of TCR beta CDR3 spanned 54 Vbeta and 13 Jbeta via immunoSEQ multiplex PCR. One entry per CDR3 protein, called by TCRdb with MiXCR from the immunoSEQ multiplex PCR reads. The sample records tens of thousands of distinct CDR3 sequences, 96% being singletons. The data belong to a study of CD8 T cells in Susac syndrome. The study, taken as a whole, reports: Clonal expansion of CD8+ cells in Susac peaked in TEMRA cells (and in active patients).

V was shortened by 9 bases and J by 9 bases, with 9 bases between the two germline ends. The CDR3 is 10 residues long. The V gene's germline CDR1 is ENHRY and CDR2 SYGVKD. What was sequenced was CD8+ T cells from PBMCs. V is TRBV10-3 and J is TRBJ1-5, with a weak D call TRBD1 (5 bases). The clonotype was recovered from a human donor with Susac syndrome. Written as DNA, the CDR3 is TGTGCCATGCCCGGGGGGCCCCAGCATTTT. Translation: CAMPGGPQHF.